The subject of this entry is one T cell receptor (beta chain). Antigen: not known. Germline V gene sequence: CDR1 SGHVS, CDR2 FNYEAQ. The CDR3 runs to 14 residues. V was clipped by 6 bases and J by 9 bases; unmatched bases: 7. These data come from a study of cytomegalovirus exposure and HLA in healthy donors. Overall study findings and caveats: Differences between HLA loci emerged in a later analysis of TCR association rates, with DRB1 most and HLA-C fewest.

Use of 60 Vbeta and 13 Jbeta primers characterized the PCR. Data came from immunoSEQ multiplex PCR; TCRdb stores just in-frame clones and leaves some out. Of about 78,000 clones listed, 80% are singletons. This rearrangement joins TRBV7-6 to TRBJ2-1; TRBD1 matches at 11 bases. This clonotype was sampled from a man in his fifties in good health and CMV-seropositive. The sequencing input was PBMCs. CDR3 coding DNA: TGTGCCAGCAGAGGGACAGGGGGACTCGGTGAGCAGTTCTTC. This sequence encodes CASRGTGGLGEQFF.